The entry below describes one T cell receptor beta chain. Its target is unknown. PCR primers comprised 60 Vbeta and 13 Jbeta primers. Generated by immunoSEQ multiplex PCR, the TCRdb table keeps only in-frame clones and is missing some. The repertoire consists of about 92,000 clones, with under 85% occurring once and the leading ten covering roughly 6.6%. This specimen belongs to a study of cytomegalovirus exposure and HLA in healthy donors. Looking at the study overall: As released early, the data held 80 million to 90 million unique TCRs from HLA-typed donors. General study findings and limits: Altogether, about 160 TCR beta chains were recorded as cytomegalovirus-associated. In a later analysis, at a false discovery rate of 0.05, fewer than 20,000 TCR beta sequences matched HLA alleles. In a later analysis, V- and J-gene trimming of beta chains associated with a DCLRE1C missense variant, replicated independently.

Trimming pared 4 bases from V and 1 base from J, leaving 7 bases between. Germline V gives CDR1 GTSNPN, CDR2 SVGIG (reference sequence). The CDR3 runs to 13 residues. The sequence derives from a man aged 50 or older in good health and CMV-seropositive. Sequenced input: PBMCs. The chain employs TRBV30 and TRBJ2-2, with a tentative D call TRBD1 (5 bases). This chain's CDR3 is CAWTDRNTGELFF. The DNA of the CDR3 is TGTGCCTGGACCGACAGGAACACCGGGGAGCTGTTTTTT.